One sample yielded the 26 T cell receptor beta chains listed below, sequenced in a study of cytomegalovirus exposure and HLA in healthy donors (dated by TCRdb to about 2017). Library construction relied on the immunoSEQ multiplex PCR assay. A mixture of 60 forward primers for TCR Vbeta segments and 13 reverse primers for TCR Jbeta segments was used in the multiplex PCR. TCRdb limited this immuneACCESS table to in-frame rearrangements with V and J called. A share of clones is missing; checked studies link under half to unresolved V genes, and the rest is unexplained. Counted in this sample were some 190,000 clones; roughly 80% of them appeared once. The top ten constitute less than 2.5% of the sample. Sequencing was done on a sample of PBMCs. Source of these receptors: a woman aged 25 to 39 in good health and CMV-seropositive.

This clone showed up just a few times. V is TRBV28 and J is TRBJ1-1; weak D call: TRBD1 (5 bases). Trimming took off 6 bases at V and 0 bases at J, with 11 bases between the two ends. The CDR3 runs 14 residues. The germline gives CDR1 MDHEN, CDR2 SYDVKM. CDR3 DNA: TGTGCCAGCAGACGGACACTTTTGAACACTGAAGCTTTCTTT. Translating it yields CASRRTLLNTEAFF.

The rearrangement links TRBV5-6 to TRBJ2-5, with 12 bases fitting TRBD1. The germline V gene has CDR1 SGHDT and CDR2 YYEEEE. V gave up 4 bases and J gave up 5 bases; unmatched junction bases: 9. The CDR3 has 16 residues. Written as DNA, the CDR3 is TGTGCCAGCAGCGGCGGGACAGGGGGCGCCCGGGAGACCCAGTACTTC. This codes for CASSGGTGGARETQYF. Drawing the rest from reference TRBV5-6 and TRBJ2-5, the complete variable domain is DAGVTQSPTHLIKTRGQQVTLRCSPKSGHDTVSWYQQALGQGPQFIFQYYEEEERQRGNFPDRFSGHQFPNYSSELNVNALLLGDSALYLCASSGGTGGARETQYFGPGTRLLVL.

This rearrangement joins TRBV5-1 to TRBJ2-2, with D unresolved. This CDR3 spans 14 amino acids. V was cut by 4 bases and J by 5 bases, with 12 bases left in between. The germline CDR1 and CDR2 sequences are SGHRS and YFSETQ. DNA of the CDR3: TGCGCCAGCAGCATACCCCAGTCGACCGGGGAGCTGTTTTTT. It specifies CASSIPQSTGELFF.

This chain's CDR3 is CAWAIGGGETQYF. CDR3 DNA sequence: TGTGCCTGGGCTATAGGCGGGGGCGAGACCCAGTACTTC. The chain couples TRBV30 to TRBJ2-5; possibly TRBD2 for D (7 bases). The CDR3 extends over 13 amino acids. V was cut by 5 bases and J by 5 bases, with 15 bases left in between. Germline lookup yields CDR1 GTSNPN and CDR2 SVGIG (reference sequence).

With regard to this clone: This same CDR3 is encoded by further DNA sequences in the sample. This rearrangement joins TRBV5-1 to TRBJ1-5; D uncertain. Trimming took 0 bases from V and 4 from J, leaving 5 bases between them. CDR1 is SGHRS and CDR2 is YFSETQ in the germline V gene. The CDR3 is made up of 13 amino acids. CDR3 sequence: CASSLGSNQPQHF. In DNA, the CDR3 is TGCGCCAGCAGCTTGGGCAGTAATCAGCCCCAGCATTTT.

The CDR3 reads CASSLKTGFGTYQPQHF. DNA for the CDR3: TGTGCCAGCAGCCTCAAGACAGGGTTCGGAACCTATCAGCCCCAGCATTTT. The rearrangement joins TRBV5-6 to TRBJ1-5; TRBD1 aligns across 7 bases. CDR3 length equals 17 residues. Germline CDR1 and CDR2: SGHDT and YYEEEE. V trimming: 4 bases; J trimming: 5 bases; junction bases outside the gene matches: 15.

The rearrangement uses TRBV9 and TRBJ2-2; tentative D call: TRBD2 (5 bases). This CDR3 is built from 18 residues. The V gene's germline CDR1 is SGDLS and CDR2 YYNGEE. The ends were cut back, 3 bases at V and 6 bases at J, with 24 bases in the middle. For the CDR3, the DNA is TGTGCCAGCAGCGCCCTCGTTTGGGAGCTCGAGGGAGCCGGGGAGCTGTTTTTT. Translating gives CASSALVWELEGAGELFF.

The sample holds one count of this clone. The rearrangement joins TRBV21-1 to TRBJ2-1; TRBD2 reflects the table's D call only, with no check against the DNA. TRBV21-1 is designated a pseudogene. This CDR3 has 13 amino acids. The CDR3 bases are TGTGCCAGCAGCACTTATCTTTACAATGAGCAGTTCTTC. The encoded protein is CASSTYLYNEQFF.

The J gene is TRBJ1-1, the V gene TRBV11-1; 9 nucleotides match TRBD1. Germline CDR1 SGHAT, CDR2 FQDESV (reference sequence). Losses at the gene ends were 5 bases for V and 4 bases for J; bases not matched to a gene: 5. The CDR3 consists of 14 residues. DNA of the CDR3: TGTGCCAGCAGCCAAACAGGGGGCTTCACTGAAGCTTTCTTT. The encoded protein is CASSQTGGFTEAFF.

CDR3 DNA sequence: TGTGCCAGCAGCCAAGGGGTGGCTAGCACAGATACGCAGTATTTT. This gives the protein CASSQGVASTDTQYF. The rearrangement joins TRBV28 to TRBJ2-3; D perhaps matches TRBD1 (5 bases). This CDR3 is 15 amino acids long. Per the germline V gene, CDR1 is MDHEN and CDR2 is SYDVKM. Trimming left V 6 bases short and J 0 bases short, with 13 bases between. Using reference TRBV28 and TRBJ2-3 for the parts outside the CDR3, the full variable domain is DVKVTQSSRYLVKRTGEKVFLECVQDMDHENMFWYRQDPGLGLRLIYFSYDVKMKEKGDIPEGYSVSREKKERFSLILESASTNQTSMYLCASSQGVASTDTQYFGPGTRLTVL.

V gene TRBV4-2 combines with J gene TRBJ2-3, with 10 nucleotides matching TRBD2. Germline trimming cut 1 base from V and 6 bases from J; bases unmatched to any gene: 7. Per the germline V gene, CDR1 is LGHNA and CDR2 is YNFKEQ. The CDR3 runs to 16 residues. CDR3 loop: CASSQVLAGEGDTQYF. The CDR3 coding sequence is TGTGCCAGCAGCCAAGTCCTAGCGGGGGAGGGGGATACGCAGTATTTT.

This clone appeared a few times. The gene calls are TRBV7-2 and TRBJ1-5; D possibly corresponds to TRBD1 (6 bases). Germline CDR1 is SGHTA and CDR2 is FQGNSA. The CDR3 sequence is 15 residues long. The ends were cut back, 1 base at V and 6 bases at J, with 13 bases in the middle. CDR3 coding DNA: TGTGCCAGCAGCTTAGAGGGGGGGCGCGGTCAGCCCCAGCATTTT. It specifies CASSLEGGRGQPQHF.

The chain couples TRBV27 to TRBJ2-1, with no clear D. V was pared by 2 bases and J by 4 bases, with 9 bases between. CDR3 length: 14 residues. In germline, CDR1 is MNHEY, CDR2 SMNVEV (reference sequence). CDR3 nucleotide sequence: TGTGCCAGCAGTTTAACCCCTAAGTACAATGAGCAGTTCTTC. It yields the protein CASSLTPKYNEQFF.

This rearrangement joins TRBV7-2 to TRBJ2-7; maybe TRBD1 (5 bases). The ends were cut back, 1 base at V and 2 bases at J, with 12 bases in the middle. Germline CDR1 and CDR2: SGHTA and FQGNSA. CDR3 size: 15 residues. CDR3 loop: CASSLVGADPYEQYF. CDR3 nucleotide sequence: TGTGCCAGCAGCTTAGTAGGGGCCGACCCCTACGAGCAGTACTTC. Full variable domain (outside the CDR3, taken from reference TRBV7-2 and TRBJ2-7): GAGVSQSPSNKVTEKGKDVELRCDPISGHTALYWYRQSLGQGLEFLIYFQGNSAPDKSGLPSDRFSAERTGGSVSTLTIQRTQQEDSAVYLCASSLVGADPYEQYFGPGTRLTVT.

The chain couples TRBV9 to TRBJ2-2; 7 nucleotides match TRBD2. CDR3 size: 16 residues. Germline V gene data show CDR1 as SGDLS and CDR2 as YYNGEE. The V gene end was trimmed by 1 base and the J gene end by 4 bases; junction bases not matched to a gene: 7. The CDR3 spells CASSVWGGSGTGELFF. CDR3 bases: TGTGCCAGCAGCGTATGGGGGGGATCGGGCACCGGGGAGCTGTTTTTT.

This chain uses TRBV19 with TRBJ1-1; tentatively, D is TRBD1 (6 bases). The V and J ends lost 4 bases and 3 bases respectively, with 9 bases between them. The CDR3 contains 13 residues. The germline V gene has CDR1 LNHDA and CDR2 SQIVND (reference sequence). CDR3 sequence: CASSNRADTEAFF. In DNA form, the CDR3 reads TGTGCCAGTAGTAACAGGGCGGACACTGAAGCTTTCTTT. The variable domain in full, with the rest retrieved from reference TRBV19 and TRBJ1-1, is DGGITQSPKYLFRKEGQNVTLSCEQNLNHDAMYWYRQDPGQGLRLIYYSQIVNDFQKGDIAEGYSVSREKKESFPLTVTSAQKNPTAFYLCASSNRADTEAFFGQGTRLTVV.

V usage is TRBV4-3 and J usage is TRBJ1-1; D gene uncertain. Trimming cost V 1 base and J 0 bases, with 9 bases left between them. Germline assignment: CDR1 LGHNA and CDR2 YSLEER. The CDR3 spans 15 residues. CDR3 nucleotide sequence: TGCGCCAGCAGCCAAGGACTGCTCTTGAACACTGAAGCTTTCTTT. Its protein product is CASSQGLLLNTEAFF.

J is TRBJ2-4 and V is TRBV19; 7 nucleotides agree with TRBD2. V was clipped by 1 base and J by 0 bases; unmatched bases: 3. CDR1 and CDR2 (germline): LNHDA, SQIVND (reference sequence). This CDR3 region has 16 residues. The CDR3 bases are TGTGCCAGTAGTATAGGGGGGGGATTAGCCAAAAACATTCAGTACTTC. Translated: CASSIGGGLAKNIQYF. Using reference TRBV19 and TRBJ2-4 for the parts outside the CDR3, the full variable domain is DGGITQSPKYLFRKEGQNVTLSCEQNLNHDAMYWYRQDPGQGLRLIYYSQIVNDFQKGDIAEGYSVSREKKESFPLTVTSAQKNPTAFYLCASSIGGGLAKNIQYFGAGTRLSVL.

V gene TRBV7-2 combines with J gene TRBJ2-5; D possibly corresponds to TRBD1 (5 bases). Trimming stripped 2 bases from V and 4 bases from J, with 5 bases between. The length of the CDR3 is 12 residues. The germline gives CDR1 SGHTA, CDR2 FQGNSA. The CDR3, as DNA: TGTGCCAGCAGCTTACAGGGAGAGACCCAGTACTTC. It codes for CASSLQGETQYF.

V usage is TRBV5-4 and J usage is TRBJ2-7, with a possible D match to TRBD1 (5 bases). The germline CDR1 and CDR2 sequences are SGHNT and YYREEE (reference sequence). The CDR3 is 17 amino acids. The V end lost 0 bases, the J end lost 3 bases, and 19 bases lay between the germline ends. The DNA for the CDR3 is TGTGCCAGCAGCTTGGACCTAACAGGCACCCAAAACTACGAGCAGTACTTC. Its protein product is CASSLDLTGTQNYEQYF.

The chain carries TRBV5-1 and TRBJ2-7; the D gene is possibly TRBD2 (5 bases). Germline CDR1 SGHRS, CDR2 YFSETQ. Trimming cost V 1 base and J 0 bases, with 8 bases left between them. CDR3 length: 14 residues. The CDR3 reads CASSLRRDSYEQYF. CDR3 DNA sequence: TGCGCCAGCAGCTTGCGACGGGACTCCTACGAGCAGTACTTC.

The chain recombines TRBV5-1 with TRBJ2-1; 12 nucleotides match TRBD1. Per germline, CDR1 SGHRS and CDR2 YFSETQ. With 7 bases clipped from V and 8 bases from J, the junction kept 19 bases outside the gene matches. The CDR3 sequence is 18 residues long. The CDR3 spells CASARDRGLTGTFHEQFF. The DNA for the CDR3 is TGCGCCAGCGCCCGGGACAGGGGGCTCACGGGGACTTTCCATGAGCAGTTCTTC. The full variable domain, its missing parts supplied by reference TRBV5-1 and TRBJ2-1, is KAGVTQTPRYLIKTRGQQVTLSCSPISGHRSVSWYQQTPGQGLQFLFEYFSETQRNKGNFPGRFSGRQFSNSRSEMNVSTLELGDSALYLCASARDRGLTGTFHEQFFGPGTRLTVL.

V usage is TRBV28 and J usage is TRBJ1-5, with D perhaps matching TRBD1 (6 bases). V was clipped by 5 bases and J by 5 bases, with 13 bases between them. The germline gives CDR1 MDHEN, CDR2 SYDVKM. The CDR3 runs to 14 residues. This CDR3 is CASSHPYRDQPQHF. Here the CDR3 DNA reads TGTGCCAGCAGTCACCCCTACAGGGATCAGCCCCAGCATTTT.

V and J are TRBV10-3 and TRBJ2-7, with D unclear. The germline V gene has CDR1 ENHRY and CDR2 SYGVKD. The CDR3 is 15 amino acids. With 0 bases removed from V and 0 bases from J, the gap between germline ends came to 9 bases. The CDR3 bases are TGTGCCATCAGTGAGTCCCGGTTTTCCTCCTACGAGCAGTACTTC. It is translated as CAISESRFSSYEQYF.

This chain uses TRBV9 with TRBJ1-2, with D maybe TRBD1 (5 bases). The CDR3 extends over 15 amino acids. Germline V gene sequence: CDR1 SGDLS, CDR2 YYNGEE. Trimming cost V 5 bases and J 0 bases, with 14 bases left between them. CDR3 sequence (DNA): TGTGCCAGCAGGGATGCGGGGGGTTCTAACTATGGCTACACCTTC. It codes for CASRDAGGSNYGYTF.

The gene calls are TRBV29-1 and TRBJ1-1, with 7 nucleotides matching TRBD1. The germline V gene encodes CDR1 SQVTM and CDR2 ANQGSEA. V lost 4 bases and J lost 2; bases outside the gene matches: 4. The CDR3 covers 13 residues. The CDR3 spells CSVAQGINTEAFF. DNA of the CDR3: TGCAGCGTTGCACAGGGGATCAACACTGAAGCTTTCTTT.